This T cell receptor (beta chain) derives from a study of shared clonotypes between healthy human individuals. Whole-study context: The cohort had two women and a few men, ages 18 to 49.

The study, taken as a whole, reports: A reduction in generation probabilities was seen for non-shared clonotypes relative to those shared by all four donors.

As for this clone: The target antigen is unknown.

Germline V gene sequence: CDR1 SQVTM, CDR2 ANQGSEA. The V end lost 0 bases, the J end lost 5 bases, and 6 bases lay between the germline ends. The CDR3 is made up of 12 amino acids. The input for sorted-subset replicate PCRs was around 0.2 ug DNA, about 29,000 T cell genomes. The table came from immunoSEQ multiplex PCR; TCRdb's copy has only in-frame clones and leaves some out. The repertoire includes fewer than 1.8 million clones, 98% of them detected once, and around 0.33% sits in the top ten. Sequenced input: naive CD4+ T cells sorted from blood. Subset: CD45RA+ positively selected. The receptor comes from a man aged 25-40 years in good health. This chain uses TRBV29-1 with TRBJ2-3; D remains ambiguous. CDR3 loop: CSVEDLEDTQYF. The CDR3 DNA reads as TGCAGCGTTGAAGACCTAGAAGATACGCAGTATTTT.